These 4 T cell receptor beta chains were sequenced from one sample in a study of shared clonotypes between healthy human individuals. Sequenced by immunoSEQ multiplex PCR; TCRdb stores in-frame clones only, minus some. The sample has hundreds of thousands of clones, 90% to 95% seen once; the top ten hold about 24%. CD8 cells classed as naive were CD45RO-negative and positively selected for CCR7, excluding terminally differentiated effector memory CD45RA+ cells. The sequenced sample was naive CD8+ T cells sorted from blood. The receptors originated from a man in his thirties or forties in good health.

The chain has TRBV5-5 and TRBJ2-1; D not certain. The germline V gene has CDR1 SGHKS and CDR2 YYEKEE (reference sequence). The ends were cut back, 0 bases at V and 0 bases at J, with 16 bases in the middle. CDR3 size: 18 residues. In DNA form, the CDR3 reads TGTGCCAGCAGCTTGGATTACTGGGATCCATTCTCCTACAATGAGCAGTTCTTC. Translated, it gives CASSLDYWDPFSYNEQFF.

The CDR3 coding sequence is TGTGCCAGCAGTCCGCGGACAGGGGCCTACAATGAGCAGTTCTTC. Translation: CASSPRTGAYNEQFF. The rearrangement joins TRBV28 to TRBJ2-1, with 9 positions matching TRBD1. This CDR3 has 15 residues. CDR1 is MDHEN and CDR2 is SYDVKM in the germline V gene. V shed 5 bases, J shed 2 bases, and the junction held 4 bases outside the gene matches.

A note on this clone: An end of the junction does not agree with germline; a read error may underlie this. The chain combines TRBV4-1 with TRBJ1-2, with 10 bases lining up with TRBD1. Per the germline V gene, CDR1 is MGHRA and CDR2 is YSYEKL. The CDR3 covers 17 residues. The CDR3 sequence is CASRQDSGTGEYYGYTF. The CDR3 DNA is TGCGCCAGCAGACAAGACTCCGGGACAGGGGAATACTATGGCTACACCTTC.

The V and J genes are TRBV5-1 and TRBJ2-3; 10 nucleotides agree with TRBD2. J lost 5 bases, V lost 0 bases, and 15 bases had no gene match. There are 19 residues in the CDR3. Per germline, CDR1 SGHRS and CDR2 YFSETQ. CDR3 region: CASSLDQASGSPHVDTQYF. DNA of the CDR3: TGCGCCAGCAGCTTGGATCAGGCTAGCGGGAGCCCCCATGTAGATACGCAGTATTTT.